The T cell receptor (beta chain) under discussion was sequenced for a study of cytomegalovirus exposure and HLA in healthy donors. This CDR3 contains 13 residues. The V and J ends lost 6 bases and 7 bases, in that order; junction bases with no gene match: 5. Germline V lookup: CDR1 MNHEY, CDR2 SVGAGI. Overall study findings and caveats: Rare TCR sequences predominated, though certain public TCRs were found in many donors. Some segments of the V type, notably TRBV6-2 and TRBV6-3, were excluded as indistinguishable. In most subjects, TCR beta sequences reportedly gave accurate predictions of HLA-A and HLA-B alleles.

The study ran its PCR with 60 Vbeta and 13 Jbeta primers. Clones were read by immunoSEQ multiplex PCR, and TCRdb kept only the in-frame ones, dropping some. The sample yields about 120,000 clones, 50% to 80% seen once. As concerns this clone: What it binds is unknown.

This TCR was recovered from a woman aged 40 to 50 in good health and CMV-seropositive. Sequences were obtained from PBMCs. The genes are TRBV6-5 and TRBJ1-3; 8 bases fit TRBD1. The CDR3: CASRRTGRNTIYF. In nucleotides, the CDR3 is TGTGCCAGCAGGCGGACAGGGCGGAACACCATATATTTT.